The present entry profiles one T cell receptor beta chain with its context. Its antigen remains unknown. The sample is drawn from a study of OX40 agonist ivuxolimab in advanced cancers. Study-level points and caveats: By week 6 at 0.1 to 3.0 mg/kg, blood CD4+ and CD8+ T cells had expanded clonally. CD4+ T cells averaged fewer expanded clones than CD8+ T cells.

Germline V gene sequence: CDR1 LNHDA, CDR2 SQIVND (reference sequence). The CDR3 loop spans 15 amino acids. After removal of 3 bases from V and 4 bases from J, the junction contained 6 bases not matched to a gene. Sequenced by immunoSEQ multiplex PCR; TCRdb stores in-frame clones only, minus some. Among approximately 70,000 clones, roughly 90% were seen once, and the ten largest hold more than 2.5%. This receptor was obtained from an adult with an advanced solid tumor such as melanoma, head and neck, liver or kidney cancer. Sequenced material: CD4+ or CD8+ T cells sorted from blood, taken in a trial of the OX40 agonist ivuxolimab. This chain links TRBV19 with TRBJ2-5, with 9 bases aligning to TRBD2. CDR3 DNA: TGTGCCAGTAGTATTCAGCGGGGGGTGGGAGAGACCCAGTACTTC. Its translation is CASSIQRGVGETQYF.